This T cell receptor beta chain was profiled in a study of blood T cells in healthy people across ages. Study results and caveats: In long-lived donors, naive CD4+ cell counts and diversity exceeded those of aged donors.

With respect to this clonotype: The antigen remains unidentified.

The junction had 10 bases not matched to a gene; V was cut back by 3 bases and J by 8 bases. Looked up from germline, CDR1 is SEHNR and CDR2 is FQNEAQ (reference sequence). The CDR3 covers 15 residues. A second PCR, run for roughly 6 to 11 cycles, used a sample-barcoded 5' primer plus a J-beta primer mix. TCRdb reanalysed the 5' RACE reads using MiXCR and keeps one entry per CDR3 protein. Of 540,000 or so distinct CDR3 sequences listed, nearly 25% were seen once; the top ten hold just under 9%. The sample providers were healthy Caucasian people from Russia, aged roughly 6 to 90. The sample was also reused in another study, on T cells of mothers and their children. From that report: Each 15 ul cDNA reaction used roughly 1.5 ug RNA; all RNA was used. Each mother yielded more than 8.5 million TCR beta CDR3 reads. Each child yielded roughly 2.9 million reads.

The V call is TRBV7-9, the J call TRBJ2-1, with 7 bases fitting TRBD2. The sequence was collected from a boy aged 10-17 years in good health. Sequencing was carried out using blood. This CDR3 is CASSFGLSGGDEQFF. The DNA for the CDR3 is TGTGCCAGCAGCTTCGGGCTATCTGGGGGGGATGAGCAGTTCTTC.